The next 18 T cell receptor beta chains were all read from a single sample in a study of PD-1 blockade in classical Hodgkin lymphoma. The data were produced by immunoSEQ multiplex PCR, yet TCRdb's version contains in-frame clones alone and is incomplete. The data contain nearly 25,000 clones, 65% to 85% of them singletons. With no exception, relapse followed autologous stem cell transplantation in all patients, and brentuximab vedotin exposure varied. Researchers report purifying CD4+ T cells from thawed PBMCs by magnetic negative selection. Specimen: CD4+ T cells from blood, collected at baseline. Receptors were obtained from a human donor with classical Hodgkin lymphoma.

The chain carries TRBV10-3 and TRBJ2-2; 10 bases align to TRBD2. Germline-derived CDR1 and CDR2 are ENHRY and SYGVKD. The CDR3 totals 13 residues. J lost 8 bases, V lost 10 bases, and 7 bases had no gene match. CDR3 nucleotide sequence: TGTGCCACCACTAGCGGGGTTCCTGGGGAGCTGTTTTTT. Its protein product is CATTSGVPGELFF.

This clone was seen a few times. The gene calls are TRBV4-3 and TRBJ2-4, with 7 bases matching TRBD1. Per germline, CDR1 LGHNA and CDR2 YSLEER. The CDR3 runs to 18 residues. V lost 0 bases to trimming and J lost 7 bases; unmatched junction nucleotides: 15. The CDR3 DNA follows: TGCGCCAGCAGCCAAGAAGCCAGTGGTCTAGGGGGCGGTAACATTCAGTACTTC. It codes for CASSQEASGLGGGNIQYF.

The chain combines TRBV30 with TRBJ2-1; 7 nucleotides agree with TRBD2. Germline V lookup: CDR1 GTSNPN, CDR2 SVGIG (reference sequence). V gave up 0 bases and J gave up 2 bases; unmatched junction bases: 4. This CDR3 has 15 residues. CDR3 nucleotides: TGTGCCTGGAGTGTACAAGCGGGGACCTACAATGAGCAGTTCTTC. Translated, it gives CAWSVQAGTYNEQFF. Variable domain in full (rest from reference TRBV30 and TRBJ2-1): SQTIHQWPATLVQPVGSPLSLECTVEGTSNPNLYWYRQAAGRGLQLLFYSVGIGQISSEVPQNLSASRPQDRQFILSSKKLLLSDSGFYLCAWSVQAGTYNEQFFGPGTRLTVL.

The chain recombines TRBV28 with TRBJ2-1; D is ambiguous. The V gene's germline CDR1 is MDHEN and CDR2 SYDVKM. V lost 3 bases and J 12 bases, leaving 15 bases between the germline ends. The CDR3 is 13 amino acids. The CDR3 DNA follows: TGTGCCAGCAGTTTTAGGGCAAGGCCAGCGCAGTTCTTC. It yields the protein CASSFRARPAQFF.

The chain has TRBV7-3 and TRBJ1-1, with D possibly matching TRBD1 (6 bases). This CDR3 comprises 21 residues. Germline-derived CDR1 and CDR2 are SGHTA and FQGTGA. V lost 1 base to trimming and J lost 1 base, with 28 bases between them. The CDR3 region is CASSLKTPSGVVGGGNTEAFF. CDR3 DNA: TGTGCCAGCAGCTTAAAAACCCCGTCGGGGGTGGTAGGGGGTGGGAACACTGAAGCTTTCTTT.

A few counts support this clone. Mismatch with germline at one junction end may stem from a read error. V usage is TRBV2 and J usage is TRBJ1-2, with 7 bases fitting TRBD1. Germline V gene lookup returns CDR1 SNHLY and CDR2 FYNNEI. CDR3 size: 12 residues. CDR3 coding DNA: TGTGCCAGCAGCGTGAACCTAAGACAGGGAAACTTC. It codes for CASSVNLRQGNF.

The chain has TRBV5-1 and TRBJ2-5; D could derive from TRBD1 or TRBD2 (5 bases each). Germline-derived CDR1 and CDR2 are SGHRS and YFSETQ. The CDR3 contains 13 residues. Trimming left V 5 bases short and J 2 bases short, with 10 bases between. As DNA, the CDR3 is TGCGCCAGCAGACGGGGACCTCAAGAGACCCAGTACTTC. Translated, it gives CASRRGPQETQYF.

This clone was seen a few times. This sequence joins TRBV7-9 and TRBJ2-2; 8 bases are a match to TRBD1. The germline V gene has CDR1 SEHNR and CDR2 FQNEAQ (reference sequence). V lost 2 bases and J lost 6; bases outside the gene matches: 5. CDR3 length: 15 residues. The CDR3 loop is CASSLMTGVAGELFF. CDR3 nucleotides: TGTGCCAGCAGCTTAATGACAGGGGTAGCCGGGGAGCTGTTTTTT.

The CDR3 DNA reads as TGTGCCAGCAGCCCCCTAGGATTGAACACCGGGGAGCTGTTTTTT. Translated: CASSPLGLNTGELFF. V and J are TRBV7-3 and TRBJ2-2; no clear D gene. Per germline, CDR1 SGHTA and CDR2 FQGTGA. The length of the CDR3 is 15 residues. Deletions cut 5 bases from V and 1 base from J, with 11 bases between.

The chain joins TRBV6-6 to TRBJ2-1, with D perhaps given as TRBD1 or TRBD2 (5 bases each). CDR1 MNHNY and CDR2 SVGAGI come from the germline V gene (reference sequence). This CDR3 is built from 15 residues. Trimming removed 6 bases at V and 5 bases at J, with 17 bases between. Written as DNA, the CDR3 is TGTGCCAGCAGCCCCGGGGCCGGTAGGGACAATGAGCAGTTCTTC. Translation: CASSPGAGRDNEQFF.

This sequence joins TRBV25-1 and TRBJ2-3; TRBD1 or TRBD2 may be the D gene (5 bases each). Germline CDR1 MGHDK, CDR2 SYGVNS. The germline V and J ends were trimmed by 4 bases and 6 bases, with 11 bases remaining between them. The CDR3 covers 13 residues. The CDR3 DNA is TGTGCCAGCAGTGGGACGGGGACGGATACGCAGTATTTT. Amino acids: CASSGTGTDTQYF.

The chain combines TRBV5-1 with TRBJ2-1; tentatively, D is TRBD2 (7 bases). The germline V and J ends were trimmed by 3 bases and 10 bases, with 11 bases remaining between them. CDR1 SGHRS and CDR2 YFSETQ come from the germline V gene. The CDR3 has 12 residues. CDR3 nucleotides: TGCGCCAGCAGCTCGGGGGGCGGGGAGCAGTTCTTC. Translation: CASSSGGGEQFF. Looking up the rest from reference TRBV5-1 and TRBJ2-1 gives the full variable domain: KAGVTQTPRYLIKTRGQQVTLSCSPISGHRSVSWYQQTPGQGLQFLFEYFSETQRNKGNFPGRFSGRQFSNSRSEMNVSTLELGDSALYLCASSSGGGEQFFGPGTRLTVL.

The genes are TRBV11-3 and TRBJ2-3, with D perhaps TRBD1 or TRBD2 (6 bases each). Deletions cut 8 bases from V and 0 bases from J, with 12 bases between. There are 14 residues in the CDR3. Germline CDR1 is SGHNT and CDR2 is YENEEA. The CDR3: CASARGLSTDTQYF. CDR3 DNA sequence: TGTGCCAGCGCCCGGGGGCTTAGCACAGATACGCAGTATTTT.

This clone was recorded only once. The rearrangement links TRBV14 to TRBJ2-7, with D hard to call. The CDR3 extends over 11 amino acids. CDR1 and CDR2 (germline): SGHDN, FVKESK. Trimming pared 3 bases from V and 6 bases from J, leaving 6 bases between. CDR3 sequence: CASSQGIEQYF. The CDR3 DNA follows: TGTGCCAGCAGCCAGGGCATCGAGCAGTACTTC.

This clone was found a few times. This CDR3 is CASSLEMDRGPEAFF. The CDR3, as DNA: TGTGCCAGCAGCTTAGAAATGGACAGGGGACCTGAAGCTTTCTTT. This rearrangement joins TRBV7-9 to TRBJ1-1, with TRBD1 identical over 9 bases. This CDR3 has 15 amino acids. CDR1 SEHNR and CDR2 FQNEAQ come from the germline V gene (reference sequence). V was clipped by 1 base and J by 6 bases; unmatched bases: 6.

The rearrangement joins TRBV6-1 to TRBJ2-7, with 10 positions matching TRBD1. V was pared by 9 bases and J by 6 bases, with 8 bases of the junction left unmatched. The CDR3 spans 13 residues. Germline-derived CDR1 and CDR2 are MNHNS and SASEGT. The CDR3 spells CASRGQGPLEQYF. CDR3 coding DNA: TGTGCCAGTCGGGGACAGGGGCCCCTCGAGCAGTACTTC.

As DNA, the CDR3 is TGCAGCGTTGAAGAGATATGGGGGACTGAGCAGTTCTTC. Its translation: CSVEEIWGTEQFF. The chain couples TRBV29-1 to TRBJ2-1; possibly TRBD1 or TRBD2 for D (5 bases each). Germline CDR1 and CDR2: SQVTM and ANQGSEA. The V end lost 0 bases, the J end lost 9 bases, and 12 bases lay between the germline ends. The CDR3 loop spans 13 amino acids.

V usage is TRBV27 and J usage is TRBJ2-5; TRBD1 matches at 8 bases. Germline CDR1 MNHEY, CDR2 SMNVEV (reference sequence). This CDR3 has 14 residues. Trimming cost V 3 bases and J 3 bases; bases outside gene matches: 3. The CDR3 spells CASSFRQGKETQYF. DNA for the CDR3: TGTGCCAGCAGTTTCCGACAGGGGAAAGAGACCCAGTACTTC.